Listed below are T cell receptor beta chains from one sample, sequenced in a study of blood T cell repertoires in COVID-19. Repertoires were generated with immunoSEQ multiplex PCR, while TCRdb's copy carries only in-frame clones and drops some. The profile shows nearly 350,000 clones, around 80% of them singletons. Sequenced material: peripheral blood. The receptors originated from a man aged 30 to 39 with active or convalescent COVID-19. The CDR3 runs from the conserved cysteine through the conserved F or W.

cdr3_length: 18
j_call: TRBJ1-3
v_call: TRBV2
cdr3_aa: CASSEAADMASSGNTIYF

cdr3_length: 14
j_call: TRBJ2-1
v_call: TRBV2
cdr3_aa: CASSVSGTYNEQFF

cdr3_length: 17
j_call: TRBJ1-6
v_call: TRBV18
cdr3_aa: CASSPTAGGGYNSPLHF

cdr3_length: 16
j_call: TRBJ1-5
v_call: TRBV2
cdr3_aa: CASSDLGRAKGQPQHF

cdr3_length: 14
j_call: TRBJ1-2
v_call: TRBV7-9
cdr3_aa: CASTTAQGLYGYTF

cdr3_length: 15
j_call: TRBJ2-1
v_call: TRBV6-5
cdr3_aa: CASKSDRGPANEQFF

cdr3_length: 15
j_call: TRBJ2-2
v_call: TRBV4-3
cdr3_aa: CASSPGTIHTGELFF

cdr3_length: 18
j_call: TRBJ2-3
v_call: TRBV27
cdr3_aa: CASSRTPGPEGDTDTQYF

cdr3_length: 17
j_call: TRBJ2-3
v_call: TRBV3-1/TRBV3-2
cdr3_aa: CASSQESELAITDTQYF

cdr3_length: 13
j_call: TRBJ1-4
v_call: TRBV28
cdr3_aa: CASSYHRGEKLFF

cdr3_length: 13
j_call: TRBJ2-1
v_call: TRBV7-3
cdr3_aa: CASSSRRDNEQFF

cdr3_length: 15
j_call: TRBJ2-2
v_call: TRBV5-4
cdr3_aa: CASSSSGHITGELFF

cdr3_length: 17
j_call: TRBJ2-5
v_call: TRBV18
cdr3_aa: CASSPARGGPYQETQYF

cdr3_length: 14
j_call: TRBJ2-7
v_call: TRBV19
cdr3_aa: CARSGRTLSYEQYF

cdr3_length: 14
j_call: TRBJ2-1
v_call: TRBV6-2/TRBV6-3
cdr3_aa: CASSYGTSGGGLFF

cdr3_length: 15
j_call: TRBJ2-1
v_call: TRBV6-2/TRBV6-3
cdr3_aa: CASSYEAGGRNEQFF

cdr3_length: 15
j_call: TRBJ2-7
v_call: TRBV2
cdr3_aa: CASSLTGTSAYEQYF

cdr3_length: 19
j_call: TRBJ1-2
v_call: TRBV4-1
cdr3_aa: CASSQEGGVGATLNYGYTF

cdr3_length: 16
j_call: TRBJ1-1
v_call: TRBV3-1/TRBV3-2
cdr3_aa: CASSPYRGRQNTEAFF

cdr3_length: 11
j_call: TRBJ1-1
v_call: TRBV27
cdr3_aa: CASGLGTEAFF

cdr3_length: 14
j_call: TRBJ1-1
v_call: TRBV11-3
cdr3_aa: CASSLRLGSTEAFF

cdr3_length: 14
j_call: TRBJ2-5
v_call: TRBV7-8
cdr3_aa: CASSSSSAQETQYF

cdr3_length: 14
j_call: TRBJ2-7
v_call: TRBV6-2/TRBV6-3
cdr3_aa: CASSYGGRVYEQYF

cdr3_length: 13
j_call: TRBJ2-7
v_call: TRBV3-1/TRBV3-2
cdr3_aa: CASSQGTGGEQYF

cdr3_length: 16
j_call: TRBJ1-1
v_call: TRBV7-2
cdr3_aa: CASSFQGARSDPEAFF

cdr3_length: 18
j_call: TRBJ2-2
v_call: TRBV7-8
cdr3_aa: CASSFAGGGSAGTGELFF

cdr3_length: 17
j_call: TRBJ2-2
v_call: TRBV5-1
cdr3_aa: CASSPRTGVQPWGELFF

cdr3_length: 14
j_call: TRBJ2-3
v_call: TRBV9
cdr3_aa: CASSVVARDDTQYF

cdr3_length: 11
j_call: TRBJ2-7
v_call: TRBV20-1
cdr3_aa: CSARVSGEQYF

cdr3_length: 15
j_call: TRBJ2-3
v_call: TRBV3-1/TRBV3-2
cdr3_aa: CASSQVVRGTDTQYF

cdr3_length: 18
j_call: TRBJ1-3
v_call: TRBV11-2
cdr3_aa: CASSLERSGIASGNTIYF

cdr3_length: 15
j_call: TRBJ1-1
v_call: TRBV11-3
cdr3_aa: CASSFPRVLNTEAFF

cdr3_length: 14
j_call: TRBJ1-5
v_call: TRBV10-1
cdr3_aa: CASSRRGFNQPQHF

cdr3_length: 15
j_call: TRBJ1-3
v_call: TRBV5-6
cdr3_aa: CASSFVPTSGNTIYF

cdr3_length: 14
j_call: TRBJ1-4
v_call: TRBV27
cdr3_aa: CASTPRGGGEKLFF

cdr3_length: 15
j_call: TRBJ2-7
v_call: TRBV6-2/TRBV6-3
cdr3_aa: CASSFRGLEQVEQYF

cdr3_length: 14
j_call: TRBJ2-3
v_call: TRBV7-2
cdr3_aa: CASRREHSTDTQYF

cdr3_length: 15
j_call: TRBJ2-7
v_call: TRBV5-1
cdr3_aa: CASSILGQGSYEQYF

cdr3_length: 14
j_call: TRBJ1-2
v_call: TRBV11-3
cdr3_aa: CASSPTRTLQGYTF

cdr3_length: 17
j_call: TRBJ1-4
v_call: TRBV5-8
cdr3_aa: CASSRHAKRELTEKLFF

cdr3_length: 14
j_call: TRBJ2-7
v_call: TRBV19
cdr3_aa: CASRDWTGEEEQYF

cdr3_length: 16
j_call: TRBJ2-3
v_call: TRBV21-1
cdr3_aa: CASSELRRGPTDTQYF

cdr3_length: 16
j_call: TRBJ2-1
v_call: TRBV28
cdr3_aa: CASRQEGLAGFGEQFF

cdr3_length: 16
j_call: TRBJ2-7
v_call: TRBV4-2
cdr3_aa: CASSQAGLAGGYEQYF

cdr3_length: 14
j_call: TRBJ1-1
v_call: TRBV9
cdr3_aa: CASSLSSGNTEAFF

cdr3_length: 14
j_call: TRBJ2-1
v_call: TRBV15
cdr3_aa: CATSGGQAYNEQFF

cdr3_length: 16
j_call: TRBJ1-2
v_call: TRBV30
cdr3_aa: CAWSGPHSTGSYGYTF

cdr3_length: 15
j_call: TRBJ1-3
v_call: TRBV7-2
cdr3_aa: CASSLRGDFGNTIYF

cdr3_length: 16
j_call: TRBJ1-4
v_call: TRBV5-1
cdr3_aa: CASSSGGPGTNEKLFF

cdr3_length: 15
j_call: TRBJ2-7
v_call: TRBV11-3
cdr3_aa: CASSSTTGGNYEQYF

cdr3_length: 13
j_call: TRBJ2-7
v_call: TRBV11-2
cdr3_aa: CASSLDRTYEQYF

cdr3_length: 15
j_call: TRBJ2-3
v_call: TRBV11-3
cdr3_aa: CASSPMEASTDTQYF

cdr3_length: 17
j_call: TRBJ2-1
v_call: TRBV7-3
cdr3_aa: CASSLRGLAGGYNEQFF

cdr3_length: 17
j_call: TRBJ2-3
v_call: TRBV5-5
cdr3_aa: CASSLVGLAINTDTQYF

cdr3_length: 17
j_call: TRBJ2-7
v_call: TRBV9
cdr3_aa: CASSVGSTTGLGYEQYF